A selection of T cell receptor beta chains follows, all from one sample in a study of OX40 agonist ivuxolimab in advanced cancers. Clones were read by immunoSEQ multiplex PCR, and TCRdb kept only the in-frame ones, dropping some. Of about 62,000 clones listed, approximately 85% are singletons. Sequences were derived from CD4+ or CD8+ T cells sorted from blood, sampled in a trial of the OX40 agonist ivuxolimab. Receptors originate from an adult with an advanced solid tumor such as melanoma, head and neck, liver or kidney cancer. CDR3s include the opening cysteine and the closing phenylalanine or tryptophan. D genes are given only for firm matches. Clone size appears in some rows only: once, few, many, or a class for an expanded clone.

v_gene	j_gene	abundance	d_gene	CDR3nt	CDR3aa
TRBV13	TRBJ1-1	few	NA	TGTGCCAGCAGCTTTACCCGGAACACTGAAGCTTTCTTT	CASSFTRNTEAFF
TRBV4-3	TRBJ2-5	NA	TRBD1	TGCGCCAGCAGCCAAGGGGACAGGGTGGGAGAGACCCAGTACTTC	CASSQGDRVGETQYF
TRBV9	TRBJ1-2	NA	TRBD1	TGTGCCAGCAGCCCGAGCGGACAGGGCTGGGGCTATGGCTACACCTTC	CASSPSGQGWGYGYTF
TRBV4-1	TRBJ2-2	few	NA	TGCGCCAGCAGCCAAGGGGGGCAGGGCGCCGGGGAGCTGTTTTTT	CASSQGGQGAGELFF
TRBV15	TRBJ1-2	once	NA	TGTGCCACCAGCAGAGACAGGGCCCTGGTTCTATCCGGCTACACCTTC	CATSRDRALVLSGYTF
TRBV7-2	TRBJ1-1	NA	NA	TGTGCCAGCAGCTTAATGGCAGGAAACACTGAAGCTTTCTTT	CASSLMAGNTEAFF
TRBV5-1	TRBJ1-1	NA	NA	TGCGCCAGCAGCTTGGGGGATGCAAAGACTGAAGCTTTCTTT	CASSLGDAKTEAFF
TRBV27	TRBJ2-3	NA	NA	TGTGCCAGCAGTTTTTCTCCTTGGGTCGGAGGAACAGATACGCAGTATTTT	CASSFSPWVGGTDTQYF
TRBV6-1	TRBJ1-6	few	NA	TGTGCCAGCAGCCCCGACAGCTCCTATAATTCACCCCTCCACTTT	CASSPDSSYNSPLHF
TRBV5-6	TRBJ1-1	NA	TRBD1	TGTGCCAGCAGCCCCGGACAGGGGATAAGGGGAGCTTTCTTT	CASSPGQGIRGAFF
TRBV7-9	TRBJ2-5	NA	NA	TGTGCCAGCTCCGGGGAAGAGACCCAGTACTTC	CASSGEETQYF
TRBV30	TRBJ2-3	NA	TRBD1	TGTGCCTGGAGTGGGGGGCAGGGGGCGCGTAATACGCAGTATTTT	CAWSGGQGARNTQYF
TRBV7-8	TRBJ1-1	NA	NA	TGTGCCAGCAGCTTAGTCCTAAACACTGAAGCTTTCTTT	CASSLVLNTEAFF
TRBV10-3	TRBJ2-7	NA	NA	TGTGCCATCAGTGAGTTGGGCTCATCAGGATACGAGCAGTACTTC	CAISELGSSGYEQYF
TRBV5-1	TRBJ2-3	NA	NA	TGCGCCAGCAGCACAGGGTCGGGCACAGATACGCAGTATTTT	CASSTGSGTDTQYF
TRBV6-5	TRBJ2-7	NA	NA	TGTGCCAGCAGTTCCCCGGACCAATCCGGGGATTACGAGCAGTACTTC	CASSSPDQSGDYEQYF
TRBV6-5	TRBJ2-2	NA	NA	TGTGCCAGCTCCCGCCGGGAAAACACCGGGGAGCTGTTTTTT	CASSRRENTGELFF
TRBV14	TRBJ2-7	NA	NA	TGTGCCAGCAGTCGCGGGGACCCAGGGCAGACCTACGAGCAGTACTTC	CASSRGDPGQTYEQYF
TRBV5-1	TRBJ2-3	NA	NA	TGCGCCAGCAGCGGTAACACGGGCGATACGCAGTATTTT	CASSGNTGDTQYF
TRBV6-5	TRBJ2-7	NA	NA	TGTGCCAGCAGTTACTCTTGGCGCCCGAGCTCCTACGAGCAGTACTTC	CASSYSWRPSSYEQYF